Following are 22 T cell receptor beta chains from one sample sequenced in a study of glioma-infiltrating T cells. TCR alpha and beta CDR3 regions were amplified from RNA using iRepertoire nested multiplex PCR. TCRdb independently ran MiXCR on the multiplex PCR reads; one entry per CDR3 protein. The repertoire has over 130,000 distinct CDR3 sequences, about two fifths of them found once; the top ten carry roughly 20%. The sample taken for sequencing was glioma tissue, nonneoplastic brain tissue, or PBMCs (not recorded which). Receptors originate from a human donor with low-grade glioma or glioblastoma, undergoing nonglioma brain surgery, or in good health (not recorded which).

The chain has TRBV4-1 and TRBJ2-3, with 15 bases fitting TRBD2. The CDR3 extends over 19 amino acids. Germline-derived CDR1 and CDR2 are MGHRA and YSYEKL. The junction had 7 bases not matched to a gene; V was cut back by 2 bases and J by 1 base. DNA of the CDR3: TGCGCCAGCAGCCAACCAGAAGGACTAGCGGGGGGGGGCACAGATACGCAGTATTTT. This sequence encodes CASSQPEGLAGGGTDTQYF.

This clonotype was recorded many times. The chain has TRBV28 and TRBJ1-5; D uncertain. CDR3 length equals 16 residues. Germline assignment: CDR1 MDHEN and CDR2 SYDVKM. With 6 bases removed from V and 2 bases from J, the gap between germline ends came to 17 bases. In nucleotides, the CDR3 is TGTGCCAGCAGGACCAATAACCCCGAGGGCAATCAGCCCCAGCATTTT. Its translation is CASRTNNPEGNQPQHF.

This chain joins TRBV12-3 or TRBV12-4 and TRBJ1-3; D unresolved. The V end lost 7 bases, the J end lost 2 bases, and 9 bases lay between the germline ends. The CDR3 covers 13 residues. The chain's CDR3 is CASKKGAGNTIYF. Written as DNA, the CDR3 is TGTGCCAGCAAAAAAGGAGCTGGAAACACCATATATTTT.

This clonotype was recorded many times. The J gene is TRBJ2-5, the V gene TRBV7-8; D is uncertain. V lost 8 bases, J lost 2 bases, and 15 bases lay in between. CDR1 is SGHVS, CDR2 FQNEAQ, per germline. There are 14 residues in the CDR3. The CDR3 DNA reads TGTGCCAGCGGGCAACTTACCCAGCAAGAGACCCAGTACTTC. Protein product: CASGQLTQQETQYF.

This sequence joins TRBV12-3 or TRBV12-4 and TRBJ2-5; D call uncertain. The V end lost 1 base, the J end lost 5 bases, and 11 bases lay between the germline ends. CDR3 length: 14 residues. The CDR3 DNA is TGTGCCAGCAGTTTAGGCCAGACCCGGGAGACCCAGTACTTC. It codes for CASSLGQTRETQYF.

This clonotype has a handful of counts. The chain is built from TRBV6-6 and TRBJ2-7; no firm D call. This CDR3 contains 14 residues. Germline V gives CDR1 MNHNY, CDR2 SVGAGI (reference sequence). The V end was cut by 0 bases, the J end by 5 bases, with 11 bases between. CDR3 sequence reads: CASSYSYPGDEQYF. The DNA of the CDR3 is TGTGCCAGCAGTTACTCGTACCCTGGCGACGAGCAGTACTTC.

Concerning this clonotype: Being one base from a much bigger clone, this may be a read error. The chain has TRBV6-5 and TRBJ2-3; D unresolved. Germline V gives CDR1 MNHEY, CDR2 SVGAGI. Deletions cut 7 bases from V and 6 bases from J, with 17 bases between. CDR3 length: 14 amino acids. The CDR3 bases are TGTGCCAGCACTAACGAGGCAGAGGTGGATACGCAGTATTTT. It specifies CASTNEAEVDTQYF.

The chain has TRBV6-2 or TRBV6-3 and TRBJ2-7; 12 bases line up with TRBD1. The V gene end was trimmed by 8 bases and the J gene end by 6 bases; junction bases not matched to a gene: 8. The germline CDR1 and CDR2 sequences are MNHEY and SVGEGT. CDR3 length equals 14 residues. The CDR3 nucleotides are TGTGCCAGCGCCGGGACAGGGGGCAGGTTCGAGCAGTACTTC. Translated: CASAGTGGRFEQYF.

CDR3 sequence: CASSLDRNYGYTF. CDR3 sequence (DNA): TGTGCCAGCAGTTTAGACAGGAACTATGGCTACACCTTC. This chain links TRBV27 with TRBJ1-2, with D tentatively TRBD1 (6 bases). This CDR3 comprises 13 residues. Germline V gene data show CDR1 as MNHEY and CDR2 as SMNVEV (reference sequence). V was pared by 2 bases and J by 2 bases, with 6 bases between.

The CDR3 DNA is TGTGCCAGCAAAACAGGGGGCAGTCATCAGCCCCAGCATTTT. The encoded protein is CASKTGGSHQPQHF. The rearrangement joins TRBV6-1 to TRBJ1-5, with 9 bases lining up with TRBD1. V gave up 7 bases and J gave up 5 bases; unmatched junction bases: 6. This CDR3 is built from 14 residues. Germline values: CDR1 MNHNS, CDR2 SASEGT.

In this sample, this clonotype turned up many times. This chain connects TRBV15 to TRBJ2-3; D unclear. Germline V lookup: CDR1 LNHNV, CDR2 YYDKDF (reference sequence). The CDR3 spans 13 residues. V was pared by 7 bases and J by 6 bases, with 14 bases between. The DNA of the CDR3 is TGTGCCACCACCGTATCACGTAGGGATACGCAGTATTTT. This translates into CATTVSRRDTQYF.

The chain links TRBV27 to TRBJ2-7, with a weak D call TRBD2 (6 bases). The V and J ends lost 8 bases and 0 bases respectively, with 14 bases between them. The CDR3 runs to 14 residues. CDR1 is MNHEY, CDR2 SMNVEV, per germline (reference sequence). For the CDR3, the DNA is TGTGCCAGCGCCCTCGCGGGAATCTCCTACGAGCAGTACTTC. Its translation is CASALAGISYEQYF.

This clonotype has more than one count but fewer than ten. This chain links TRBV19 with TRBJ1-1; D not certain. The CDR3 covers 13 residues. With 5 bases removed from V and 1 base from J, the gap between germline ends came to 8 bases. Per germline, CDR1 LNHDA and CDR2 SQIVND (reference sequence). In DNA form, the CDR3 reads TGTGCCAGTAGTCTGGTCACGAACACTGAAGCTTTCTTT. Residues: CASSLVTNTEAFF.

As for this clonotype: A much more abundant neighbour one base away suggests this may be a read error. The conserved closing phenylalanine or tryptophan is absent in this CDR3, likely reflecting a read error. The CDR3 DNA follows: TGCAGTGCTAGTAGGGGGCACTCCTACAATGAGCAGTTCCTC. Encoded protein: CSASRGHSYNEQFL. This chain links TRBV20-1 with TRBJ2-1; 7 nucleotides match TRBD1. CDR3 length: 14 amino acids. Germline V lookup: CDR1 DFQATT, CDR2 SNEGSKA (reference sequence). J lost 0 bases, V lost 3 bases, and 2 bases had no gene match.

This clonotype was detected only a few times. The V call is TRBV28, the J call TRBJ2-5, with 11 bases that match TRBD1. The CDR3 sequence is 16 residues long. Per germline, CDR1 MDHEN and CDR2 SYDVKM. V shed 6 bases, J shed 3 bases, and the junction held 9 bases outside the gene matches. DNA of the CDR3: TGTGCCAGCAGAACCGGACAGGGGGCTATGGAAGAGACCCAGTACTTC. Its translation is CASRTGQGAMEETQYF.

CDR3 loop: CASCLAVSPVGDEQFF. In DNA, the CDR3 is TGTGCCAGCTGCCTAGCGGTATCCCCGGTCGGCGATGAGCAGTTCTTC. This chain joins TRBV27 and TRBJ2-1; 7 bases map to TRBD2. The trim removed 8 bases at V and 8 bases at J, leaving 18 bases unmatched. Looked up from germline, CDR1 is MNHEY and CDR2 is SMNVEV (reference sequence). This CDR3 is 16 amino acids long.

In its sample, this clonotype was seen many times. V gene TRBV20-1 combines with J gene TRBJ1-5, with D uncertain. The CDR3 length is 13 residues. The V and J ends lost 4 bases and 0 bases respectively, with 7 bases between them. Per the germline V gene, CDR1 is DFQATT and CDR2 is SNEGSKA (reference sequence). CDR3 nucleotide sequence: TGCAGTGCTAAAGGGTTTAGCAATCAGCCCCAGCATTTT. Translating it yields CSAKGFSNQPQHF.

As for this clonotype: The junction differs from germline at one of its ends, possibly a read error. V usage is TRBV3-1 and J usage is TRBJ1-2; a possible D gene is TRBD1 (5 bases). Per the germline V gene, CDR1 is LGHDT and CDR2 is YNNKEL (reference sequence). The CDR3 spans 14 residues. For the CDR3, the DNA is TGTGCCAGCAGCCAAGATTGGGACCCCTATGGCCACACCTTC. Translating gives CASSQDWDPYGHTF. Full variable domain (rest looked up from reference TRBV3-1 and TRBJ1-2): DTAVSQTPKYLVTQMGNDKSIKCEQNLGHDTMYWYKQDSKKFLKIMFSYNNKELIINETVPNRFSPKSPDKAHLNLHINSLELGDSAVYFCASSQDWDPYGHTFGSGTRLTVV.

Sample share makes this clonotype medium-sized. The chain has TRBV6-1 and TRBJ1-2; D is possibly TRBD1 (5 bases). The CDR3 loop spans 15 amino acids. CDR1 and CDR2 (germline): MNHNS, SASEGT. The germline V and J ends were trimmed by 4 bases and 4 bases, with 16 bases remaining between them. Here the CDR3 DNA reads TGTGCCAGCAGTGTGCTACAGACAGCACTCTATGGCTACACCTTC. This translates into CASSVLQTALYGYTF.

The chain recombines TRBV7-2 with TRBJ1-3; D is undetermined. CDR3 length equals 15 residues. Per germline, CDR1 SGHTA and CDR2 FQGNSA. Trimming pared 1 base from V and 1 base from J, leaving 8 bases between. The CDR3 reads CASSLVPLSGNTIYF. CDR3 coding DNA: TGTGCCAGCAGCTTAGTTCCGCTTTCTGGAAACACCATATATTTT.

The rearrangement links TRBV9 to TRBJ2-5; D is possibly TRBD2 (5 bases). Trimming removed 2 bases at V and 2 bases at J, with 13 bases between. Germline V gene lookup returns CDR1 SGDLS and CDR2 YYNGEE. The CDR3 totals 15 residues. The CDR3 reads CASSVNDYGQETQYF. The CDR3 region has the DNA TGTGCCAGCAGCGTTAACGACTATGGGCAAGAGACCCAGTACTTC.

The chain is built from TRBV19 and TRBJ1-2; D is ambiguous. Germline V gene data show CDR1 as LNHDA and CDR2 as SQIVND (reference sequence). The CDR3 covers 12 residues. The germline V and J ends were trimmed by 9 bases and 7 bases, with 15 bases remaining between them. The CDR3 DNA sequence: TGTGCCAGCAAAAGAGGGCAGCTTGGCTACACCTTC. As protein: CASKRGQLGYTF. The full variable domain, its missing parts supplied by reference TRBV19 and TRBJ1-2, is DGGITQSPKYLFRKEGQNVTLSCEQNLNHDAMYWYRQDPGQGLRLIYYSQIVNDFQKGDIAEGYSVSREKKESFPLTVTSAQKNPTAFYLCASKRGQLGYTFGSGTRLTVV.